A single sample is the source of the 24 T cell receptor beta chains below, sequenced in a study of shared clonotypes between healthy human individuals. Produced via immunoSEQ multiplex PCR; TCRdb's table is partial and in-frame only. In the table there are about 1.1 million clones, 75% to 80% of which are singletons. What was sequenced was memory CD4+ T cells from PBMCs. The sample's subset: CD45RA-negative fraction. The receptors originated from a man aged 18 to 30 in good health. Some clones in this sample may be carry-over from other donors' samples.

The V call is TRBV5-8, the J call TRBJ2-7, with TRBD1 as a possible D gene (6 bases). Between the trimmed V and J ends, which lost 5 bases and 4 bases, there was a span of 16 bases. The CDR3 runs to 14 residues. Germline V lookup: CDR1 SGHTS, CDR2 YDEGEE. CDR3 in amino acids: CASSRPGDRYEQYF. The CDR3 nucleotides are TGTGCCAGCAGTCGCCCAGGGGATCGATACGAGCAGTACTTC. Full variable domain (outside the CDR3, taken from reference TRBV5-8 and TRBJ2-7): EAGVTQSPTHLIKTRGQQATLRCSPISGHTSVYWYQQALGLGLQFLLWYDEGEERNRGNFPPRFSGRQFPNYSSELNVNALELEDSALYLCASSRPGDRYEQYFGPGTRLTVT.

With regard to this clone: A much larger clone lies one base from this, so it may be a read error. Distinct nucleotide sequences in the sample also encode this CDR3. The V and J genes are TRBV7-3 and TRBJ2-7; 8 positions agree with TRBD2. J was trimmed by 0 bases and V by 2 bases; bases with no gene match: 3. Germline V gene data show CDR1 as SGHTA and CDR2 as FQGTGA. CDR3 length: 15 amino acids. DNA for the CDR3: TGTGCCAGCAGCTTAGGGCTAGCGGGCTCCTACGAGCAGTACTTC. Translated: CASSLGLAGSYEQYF.

CDR3 nucleotide sequence: TGTGCCAGCAGTTCGGGACAGGTGAACACTGAAGCTTTCTTT. Amino acids: CASSSGQVNTEAFF. The chain employs TRBV27 and TRBJ1-1, with 8 bases fitting TRBD1. V lost 4 bases and J lost 0; bases outside the gene matches: 1. The germline V gene has CDR1 MNHEY and CDR2 SMNVEV (reference sequence). This CDR3 spans 14 amino acids.

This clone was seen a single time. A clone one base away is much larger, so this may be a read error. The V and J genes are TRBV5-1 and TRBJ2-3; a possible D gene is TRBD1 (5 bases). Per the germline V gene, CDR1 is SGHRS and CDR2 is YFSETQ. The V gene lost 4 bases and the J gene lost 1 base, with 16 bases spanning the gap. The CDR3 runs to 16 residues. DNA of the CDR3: TGCGCCAGCAGCCACCCGAGACAGAGCGGCACAGATACGCAGTATTTT. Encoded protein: CASSHPRQSGTDTQYF.

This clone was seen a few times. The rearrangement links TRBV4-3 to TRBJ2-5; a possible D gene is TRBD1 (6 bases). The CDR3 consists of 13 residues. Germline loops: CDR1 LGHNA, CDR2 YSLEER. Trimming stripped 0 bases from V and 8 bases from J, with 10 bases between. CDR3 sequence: CASSQDQGSTQYF. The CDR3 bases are TGCGCCAGCAGCCAAGACCAGGGGTCAACCCAGTACTTC.

This chain's CDR3 is CASSVLSEGAEAFF. CDR3 nucleotides: TGTGCCAGCAGCGTTCTGTCGGAGGGCGCTGAAGCTTTCTTT. The V gene is TRBV9, the J gene TRBJ1-1; D is undetermined. Trimming shortened V by 2 bases and J by 6 bases, and 14 bases separated the two germline ends. The length of the CDR3 is 14 residues. Germline assignment: CDR1 SGDLS and CDR2 YYNGEE.

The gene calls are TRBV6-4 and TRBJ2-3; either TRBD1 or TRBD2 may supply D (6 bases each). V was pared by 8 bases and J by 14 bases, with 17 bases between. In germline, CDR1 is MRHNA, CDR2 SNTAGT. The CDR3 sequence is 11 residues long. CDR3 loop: CASEQGLLPYF. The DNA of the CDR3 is TGTGCCAGCGAACAGGGACTCCTCCCGTATTTT.

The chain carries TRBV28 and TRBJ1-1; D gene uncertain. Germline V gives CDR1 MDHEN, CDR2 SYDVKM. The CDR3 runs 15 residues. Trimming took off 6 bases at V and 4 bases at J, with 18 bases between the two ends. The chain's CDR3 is CASRSPGSRSTEAFF. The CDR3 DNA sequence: TGTGCCAGCAGATCCCCGGGGTCACGTTCCACTGAAGCTTTCTTT.

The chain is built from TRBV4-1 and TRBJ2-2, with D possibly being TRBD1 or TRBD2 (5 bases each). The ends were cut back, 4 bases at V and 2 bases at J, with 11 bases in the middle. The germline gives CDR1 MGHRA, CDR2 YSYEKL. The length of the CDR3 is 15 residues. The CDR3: CASSRDGTNTGELFF. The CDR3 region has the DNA TGCGCCAGCAGCCGGGACGGAACTAACACCGGGGAGCTGTTTTTT.

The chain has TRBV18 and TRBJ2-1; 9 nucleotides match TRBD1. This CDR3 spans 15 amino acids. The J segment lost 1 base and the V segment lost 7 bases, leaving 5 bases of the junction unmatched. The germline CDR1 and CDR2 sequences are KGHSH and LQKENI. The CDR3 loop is CASCTGTGSYNEQFF. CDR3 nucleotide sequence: TGTGCCAGCTGCACCGGGACAGGGTCCTACAATGAGCAGTTCTTC.

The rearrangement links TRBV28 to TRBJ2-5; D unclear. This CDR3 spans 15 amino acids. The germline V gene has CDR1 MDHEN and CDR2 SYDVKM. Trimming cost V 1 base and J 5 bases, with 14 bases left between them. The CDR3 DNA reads TGTGCCAGCAGTTTATTTGGCGAGCCCGACGAGACCCAGTACTTC. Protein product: CASSLFGEPDETQYF.

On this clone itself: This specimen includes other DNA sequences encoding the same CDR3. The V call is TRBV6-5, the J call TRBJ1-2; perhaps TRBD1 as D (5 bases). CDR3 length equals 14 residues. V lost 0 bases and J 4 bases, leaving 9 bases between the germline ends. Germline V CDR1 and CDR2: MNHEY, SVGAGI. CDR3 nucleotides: TGTGCCAGCAGTTACTCGGGGCAGAGCTATGGCTACACCTTC. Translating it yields CASSYSGQSYGYTF.

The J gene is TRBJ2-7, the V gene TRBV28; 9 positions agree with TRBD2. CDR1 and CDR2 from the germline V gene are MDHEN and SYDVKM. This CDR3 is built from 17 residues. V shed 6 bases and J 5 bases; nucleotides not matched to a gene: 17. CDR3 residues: CASSPGPSGNFPDEQYF. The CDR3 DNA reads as TGTGCCAGCAGCCCCGGGCCTAGCGGGAATTTTCCCGACGAGCAGTACTTC.

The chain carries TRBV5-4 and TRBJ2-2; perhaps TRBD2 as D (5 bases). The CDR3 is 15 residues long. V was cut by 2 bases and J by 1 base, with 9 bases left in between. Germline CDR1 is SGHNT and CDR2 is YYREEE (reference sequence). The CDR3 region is CASSLPDWNTGELFF. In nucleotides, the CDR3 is TGTGCCAGCAGCTTACCGGACTGGAACACCGGGGAGCTGTTTTTT.

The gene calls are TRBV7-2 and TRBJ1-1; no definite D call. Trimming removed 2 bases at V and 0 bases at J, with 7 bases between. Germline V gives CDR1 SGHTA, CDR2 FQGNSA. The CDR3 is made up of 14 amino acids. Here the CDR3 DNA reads TGTGCCAGCAGCTTAACGAGTATGAACACTGAAGCTTTCTTT. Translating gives CASSLTSMNTEAFF. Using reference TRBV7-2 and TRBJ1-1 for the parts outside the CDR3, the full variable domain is GAGVSQSPSNKVTEKGKDVELRCDPISGHTALYWYRQSLGQGLEFLIYFQGNSAPDKSGLPSDRFSAERTGGSVSTLTIQRTQQEDSAVYLCASSLTSMNTEAFFGQGTRLTVV.

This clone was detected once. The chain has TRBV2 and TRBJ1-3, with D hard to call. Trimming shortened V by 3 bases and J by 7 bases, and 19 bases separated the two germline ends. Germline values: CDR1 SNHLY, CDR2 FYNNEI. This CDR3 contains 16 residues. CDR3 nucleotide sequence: TGTGCCAGCAGTGATAGGGTGCCTGGCTCGGGGAACACCATATATTTT. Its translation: CASSDRVPGSGNTIYF. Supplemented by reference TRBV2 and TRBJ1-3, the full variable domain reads EPEVTQTPSHQVTQMGQEVILRCVPISNHLYFYWYRQILGQKVEFLVSFYNNEISEKSEIFDDQFSVERPDGSNFTLKIRSTKLEDSAMYFCASSDRVPGSGNTIYFGEGSWLTVV.

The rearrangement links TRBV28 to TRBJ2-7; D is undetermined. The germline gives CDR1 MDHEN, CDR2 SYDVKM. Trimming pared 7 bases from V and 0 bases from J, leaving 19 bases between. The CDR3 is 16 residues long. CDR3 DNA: TGTGCCAGCACTCCCCCTCAGCGTCTTGGCTCCTACGAGCAGTACTTC. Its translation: CASTPPQRLGSYEQYF.

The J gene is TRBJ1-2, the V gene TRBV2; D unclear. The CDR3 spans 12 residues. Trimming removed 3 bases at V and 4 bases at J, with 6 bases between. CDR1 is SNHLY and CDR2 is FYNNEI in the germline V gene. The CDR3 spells CASSDTSYGYTF. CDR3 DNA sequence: TGTGCCAGCAGTGACACCAGCTATGGCTACACCTTC.

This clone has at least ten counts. The CDR3 DNA is TGTGCCAGCAGCCCTTCTAGCGGGAGTCGGTACGAGCAGTACTTC. It specifies CASSPSSGSRYEQYF. The chain recombines TRBV5-6 with TRBJ2-7, with 10 bases identical to TRBD2. Trimming cost V 4 bases and J 4 bases; bases outside gene matches: 8. This CDR3 is built from 15 residues. CDR1 is SGHDT, CDR2 YYEEEE, per germline.

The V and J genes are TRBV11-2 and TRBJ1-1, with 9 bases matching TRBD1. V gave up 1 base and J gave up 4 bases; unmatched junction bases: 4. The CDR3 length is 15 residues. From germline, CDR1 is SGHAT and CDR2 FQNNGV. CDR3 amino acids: CASSLGQGVITEAFF. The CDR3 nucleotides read TGTGCCAGCAGCTTAGGACAGGGGGTGATCACTGAAGCTTTCTTT.

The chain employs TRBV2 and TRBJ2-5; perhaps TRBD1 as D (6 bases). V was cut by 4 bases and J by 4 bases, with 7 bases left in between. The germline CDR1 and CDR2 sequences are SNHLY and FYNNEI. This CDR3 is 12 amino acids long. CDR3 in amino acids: CASSGGRETQYF. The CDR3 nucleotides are TGTGCCAGCAGTGGGGGGCGAGAGACCCAGTACTTC.

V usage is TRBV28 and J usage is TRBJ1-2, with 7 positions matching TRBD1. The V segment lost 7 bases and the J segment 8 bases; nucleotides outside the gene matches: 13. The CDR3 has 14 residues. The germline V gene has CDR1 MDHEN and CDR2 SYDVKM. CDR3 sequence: CASTRQGFFDGYTF. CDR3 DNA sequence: TGTGCCAGCACCAGACAGGGATTTTTTGACGGCTACACCTTC.

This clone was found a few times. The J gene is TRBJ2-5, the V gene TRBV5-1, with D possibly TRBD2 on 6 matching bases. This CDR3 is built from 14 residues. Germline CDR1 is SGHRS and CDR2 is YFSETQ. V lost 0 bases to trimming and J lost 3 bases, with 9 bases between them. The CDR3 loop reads CASSLAGGKETQYF. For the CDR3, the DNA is TGCGCCAGCAGCTTGGCCGGGGGAAAAGAGACCCAGTACTTC.

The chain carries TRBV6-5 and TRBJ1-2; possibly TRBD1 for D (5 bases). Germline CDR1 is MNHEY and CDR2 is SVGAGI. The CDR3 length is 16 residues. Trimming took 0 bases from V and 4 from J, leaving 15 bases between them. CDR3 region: CASSYSSSGMSYGYTF. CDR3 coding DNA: TGTGCCAGCAGTTACTCGAGCTCAGGGATGAGCTATGGCTACACCTTC.